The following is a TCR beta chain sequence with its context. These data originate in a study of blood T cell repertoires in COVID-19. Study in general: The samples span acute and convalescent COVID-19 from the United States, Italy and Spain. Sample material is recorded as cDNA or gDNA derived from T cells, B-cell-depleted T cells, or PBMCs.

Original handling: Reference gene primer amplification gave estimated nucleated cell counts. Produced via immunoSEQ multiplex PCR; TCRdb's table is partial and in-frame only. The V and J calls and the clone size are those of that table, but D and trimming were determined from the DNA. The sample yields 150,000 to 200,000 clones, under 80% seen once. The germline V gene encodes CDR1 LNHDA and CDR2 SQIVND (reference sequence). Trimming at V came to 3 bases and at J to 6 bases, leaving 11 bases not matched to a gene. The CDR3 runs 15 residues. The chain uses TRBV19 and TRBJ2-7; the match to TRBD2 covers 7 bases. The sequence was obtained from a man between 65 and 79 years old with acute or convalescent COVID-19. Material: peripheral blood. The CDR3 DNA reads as TGTGCCAGTAGTATTTTCGGGACTACTACCGCCGAGCAGTACTTC. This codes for CASSIFGTTTAEQYF.